The source of this T cell receptor beta chain is a study of blood T cell repertoires in COVID-19. About the study: Samples taken during acute and convalescent COVID-19 were collected in the United States, Italy and Spain.

Repertoires were generated with immunoSEQ multiplex PCR, while TCRdb's copy carries only in-frame clones and drops some. The sample shows about 59,000 clones, over 70% of them seen only once. This clone was detected only a few times. One end of the junction is discordant with germline, which a read error may explain. CDR1 is KGHSH and CDR2 is LQKENI in the germline V gene. The CDR3 is 17 amino acids. Sequences were obtained from peripheral blood. The TCR was taken from a woman in her forties or fifties with active or convalescent COVID-19. This chain joins TRBV18 and TRBJ1-3; TRBD1 aligns across 10 bases. The CDR3: CASSPGTGAFSGSTIYF. The CDR3 nucleotides read TGTGCCAGCTCACCGGGGACAGGGGCGTTCTCTGGAAGCACCATATATTTT.